These 9 T cell receptor beta chains share one sample of origin, sequenced in a study of monozygotic twins with inflammatory bowel disease. TCRdb re-analyzed the 5' RACE reads; it lists each CDR3 protein once, without DNA. The sample has about 99,000 distinct CDR3 sequences; the top ten hold 1.9%. Specimen: blood. These receptors originate from a human donor with ulcerative colitis or Crohn's disease, or a healthy co-twin of an affected twin (not recorded which).

This chain connects TRBV7-9 to TRBJ2-7; TCRdb calls TRBD1, which cannot be checked without DNA. The CDR3 is 13 residues long. The germline CDR1 and CDR2 sequences are SEHNR and FQNEAQ (reference sequence). CDR3 residues: CASSSGAIHEQYF. The full variable domain, rest sourced from reference TRBV7-9 and TRBJ2-7, is DTGVSQNPRHKITKRGQNVTFRCDPISEHNRLYWYRQTLGQGPEFLTYFQNEAQLEKSRLLSDRFSAERPKGSFSTLEIQRTEQGDSAMYLCASSSGAIHEQYFGPGTRLTVT.

This chain uses TRBV7-9 with TRBJ2-5; TCRdb names TRBD2, which stays unverified in the absence of DNA. Germline V lookup: CDR1 SEHNR, CDR2 FQNEAQ (reference sequence). The CDR3 sequence is 14 residues long. CDR3 sequence: CASSPVGRGGTQYF.

The V gene is TRBV10-2, the J gene TRBJ2-1; TCRdb picks TRBD2, but there is no DNA to check that call. The CDR3 runs to 13 residues. Germline V CDR1 and CDR2: WSHSY, SAAADI. The CDR3 reads CASSPGRADEQFF.

The gene calls are TRBV7-2 and TRBJ1-5; TCRdb gives TRBD1 as the D gene, but with no DNA this cannot be confirmed. The CDR3 spans 15 residues. CDR1 SGHTA and CDR2 FQGNSA come from the germline V gene. CDR3 amino acids: CASRQTVNSNQPQHF.

This chain joins TRBV6-1 and TRBJ1-5; TCRdb's D call, TRBD1, is unchecked because there is no DNA. From germline, CDR1 is MNHNS and CDR2 SASEGT. This CDR3 region has 18 residues. The CDR3 is CASSKDGTNFNSNQPQHF.

This chain connects TRBV18 to TRBJ2-7; TCRdb calls TRBD1, which cannot be checked without DNA. This CDR3 has 11 residues. Germline values: CDR1 KGHSH, CDR2 LQKENI. This CDR3 is CASSLRGYLYF.

The V gene is TRBV7-8, the J gene TRBJ2-1; there is no DNA to check the TCRdb D call of TRBD2. Germline-derived CDR1 and CDR2 are SGHVS and FQNEAQ. CDR3 length: 16 residues. CDR3 protein: CASSQVGLAGIDEQFF.

The rearrangement links TRBV5-8 to TRBJ2-1; TCRdb reports TRBD1, a call that lacks DNA to check it against. CDR3 length: 15 amino acids. Looked up from germline, CDR1 is SGHTS and CDR2 is YDEGEE. The chain's CDR3 is CASSRARSSYNEQFF.

This rearrangement joins TRBV29-1 to TRBJ1-1; TCRdb returns TRBD1, unconfirmable since there is no DNA. Germline V gene lookup returns CDR1 SQVTM and CDR2 ANQGSEA. CDR3 length: 17 amino acids. This CDR3 is CSVGGRSAGKGVTEAFF.